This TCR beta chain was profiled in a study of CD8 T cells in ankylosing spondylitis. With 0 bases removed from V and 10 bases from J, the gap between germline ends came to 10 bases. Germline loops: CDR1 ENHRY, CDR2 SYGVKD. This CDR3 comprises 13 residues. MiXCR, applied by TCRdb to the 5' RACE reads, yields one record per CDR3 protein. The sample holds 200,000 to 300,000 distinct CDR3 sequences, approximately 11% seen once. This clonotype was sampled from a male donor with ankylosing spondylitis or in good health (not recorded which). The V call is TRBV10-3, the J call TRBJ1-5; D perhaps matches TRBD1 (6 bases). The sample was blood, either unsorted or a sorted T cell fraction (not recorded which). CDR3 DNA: TGTGCCATCAGTGAGTCGTCAGGGGACCCCCAGCATTTT. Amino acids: CAISESSGDPQHF.